This TCR beta chain was found in a study of blood T cell repertoires in COVID-19. Study-wide background: Italy, Spain and the United States were the sources of the convalescent and acute COVID-19 samples. Nucleic acid was either cDNA or gDNA, and it came from T cells, B-cell-depleted T cells, or PBMCs.

As processed by the authors: Quantification of nucleated cells was approximated via reference gene primer amplification. The repertoire was sequenced with immunoSEQ multiplex PCR; TCRdb's copy has only in-frame clones and lacks some. The D gene and trimming were derived from the DNA, and the V and J assignments and clone size from that table. The data hold tens of thousands of clones, with over 75% observed a single time. V shed 5 bases and J 6 bases; nucleotides not matched to a gene: 10. The CDR3 extends over 15 amino acids. Germline-derived CDR1 and CDR2 are LNHDA and SQIVND (reference sequence). The receptor was derived from a man older than 75 with acute or convalescent COVID-19. The chain has TRBV19 and TRBJ1-2, with 9 positions matching TRBD1. Sequenced input: peripheral blood. The CDR3 DNA is TGTGCCAGTAGTCCCGACCGGGACAGGGTCCATGGCTACACCTTC. This sequence encodes CASSPDRDRVHGYTF.